This T cell receptor (beta chain) was profiled in a study of response to subunit inactivated influenza vaccine. TCRdb processed the RT-PCR reads anew with MiXCR; each CDR3 protein has one entry. This sample yields about 180,000 distinct CDR3 sequences, of which roughly 8.7% are seen a single time; about a tenth belongs to the top ten. The V gene lost 3 bases and the J gene lost 4 bases, with 15 bases spanning the gap. The CDR3 is made up of 15 amino acids. This clonotype showed up many times. The sequencing here drew on non-naive T cells sorted from PBMCs, taken on the day of vaccination. The J gene is TRBJ1-1, the V gene TRBV12-3 or TRBV12-4, with a possible D match to TRBD1 (5 bases). The receptor's source is a man between 45 and 60 years old who received an inactivated influenza vaccine. CDR3 sequence (DNA): TGTGCCAGCAGTTTGGCCGGGGCCGGGAGCACTGAAGCTTTCTTT. The encoded protein is CASSLAGAGSTEAFF.